Below, 28 T cell receptor beta chains from the same sample are listed, as sequenced in a study of T-cell memory formation after mild COVID-19. TCRdb processed the 5' RACE reads anew with MiXCR; each CDR3 protein has one entry. The data show about 190,000 distinct CDR3 sequences, about 17% seen once. The sample comprised PBMCs or a T cell subset sorted from them (not recorded which). These receptors came from an adult woman who had mild COVID-19 (a few samples of this study predate the infection). Cell type and time point are not known.

This clonotype has just a few counts. This chain connects TRBV5-4 to TRBJ2-5; 12 bases agree with TRBD2. V was pared by 4 bases and J by 3 bases, with 7 bases of the junction left unmatched. There are 16 residues in the CDR3. Germline V gene data show CDR1 as SGHNT and CDR2 as YYREEE (reference sequence). Here the CDR3 reads CASSAGLAGRKETQYF. The CDR3, as DNA: TGTGCCAGCAGCGCCGGACTAGCGGGGAGAAAAGAGACCCAGTACTTC.

This clonotype has a handful of counts. The chain is built from TRBV29-1 and TRBJ2-7, with D perhaps TRBD1 or TRBD2 (6 bases each). Germline values: CDR1 SQVTM, CDR2 ANQGSEA. The CDR3 is 16 residues long. The V end lost 4 bases, the J end lost 3 bases, and 22 bases lay between the germline ends. CDR3 in amino acids: CSVGGPLGRGGYEQYF. The CDR3 region has the DNA TGCAGCGTTGGAGGTCCTCTGGGCAGGGGAGGCTACGAGCAGTACTTC.

V and J are TRBV12-3 or TRBV12-4 and TRBJ1-2; the D gene is possibly TRBD1 (5 bases). With 3 bases removed from V and 4 bases from J, the gap between germline ends came to 9 bases. The CDR3 consists of 13 residues. CDR3 DNA sequence: TGTGCCAGCAGTTTTCAGGGAACCTATGGCTACACCTTC. This encodes CASSFQGTYGYTF.

This clonotype was seen a few times. The V gene is TRBV24-1, the J gene TRBJ2-2; D uncertain. From germline, CDR1 is KGHDR and CDR2 SFDVKD. V gave up 1 base and J gave up 2 bases, with 4 bases separating them. The CDR3 totals 14 residues. CDR3 protein: CATSDFPNTGELFF. The CDR3 coding sequence is TGTGCCACCAGTGATTTTCCCAACACCGGGGAGCTGTTTTTT.

This clonotype was counted only a few times. The rearrangement links TRBV29-1 to TRBJ1-1, with D maybe TRBD1 (6 bases). V was pared by 6 bases and J by 1 base, with 12 bases between. The CDR3 is 13 residues long. Germline V gene lookup returns CDR1 SQVTM and CDR2 ANQGSEA. In DNA form, the CDR3 reads TGCAGCGTCGCCACAGGGCCGAACACTGAAGCTTTCTTT. Protein: CSVATGPNTEAFF. Based on the CDR3 plus reference TRBV29-1 and TRBJ1-1, the full variable domain is SAVISQKPSRDICQRGTSLTIQCQVDSQVTMMFWYRQQPGQSLTLIATANQGSEATYESGFVIDKFPISRPNLTFSTLTVSNMSPEDSSIYLCSVATGPNTEAFFGQGTRLTVV.

This clonotype was observed a few times. V gene TRBV25-1 combines with J gene TRBJ1-5, with D possibly being TRBD1 (6 bases). Trimming took 8 bases from V and 0 from J, leaving 14 bases between them. The germline V gene has CDR1 MGHDK and CDR2 SYGVNS. The CDR3 has 15 residues. CDR3 DNA: TGTGCCAGCGGGGATACAGGGAATAGCAATCAGCCCCAGCATTTT. Its protein product is CASGDTGNSNQPQHF.

The J gene is TRBJ2-7, the V gene TRBV20-1, with D tentatively TRBD1 (6 bases). The length of the CDR3 is 15 residues. Germline V CDR1 and CDR2: DFQATT, SNEGSKA (reference sequence). Trimming stripped 8 bases from V and 0 bases from J, with 20 bases between. The chain's CDR3 is CSLFDRSTSSYEQYF. Here the CDR3 DNA reads TGCAGTCTCTTCGACAGGAGTACGAGCTCCTACGAGCAGTACTTC.

The rearrangement links TRBV12-3 or TRBV12-4 to TRBJ2-7; TRBD2 is a possible D gene (6 bases). V lost 3 bases to trimming and J lost 2 bases, with 17 bases between them. This CDR3 has 16 residues. CDR3 nucleotide sequence: TGTGCCAGCAGTTTCCGACGGAAGGGACTTACCTACGAGCAGTACTTC. It is translated as CASSFRRKGLTYEQYF.

The chain carries TRBV20-1 and TRBJ1-5; no reliable D call. The V gene's germline CDR1 is DFQATT and CDR2 SNEGSKA (reference sequence). V lost 3 bases and J 2 bases, leaving 5 bases between the germline ends. CDR3 length: 12 residues. CDR3 in DNA: TGCAGTGCTAGTGACGGCAATCAGCCCCAGCATTTT. Translation: CSASDGNQPQHF.

V is TRBV4-2 and J is TRBJ2-5; 7 bases are a match to TRBD1. The CDR3 has 14 amino acids. With V trimmed by 1 base and J by 3 bases, 2 bases remained unmatched. Germline CDR1 LGHNA, CDR2 YNFKEQ. This CDR3 reads CASSQVDREETQYF. CDR3 DNA: TGTGCCAGCAGCCAAGTTGACAGGGAAGAGACCCAGTACTTC.

This clonotype occurred a few times. The chain uses TRBV24-1 and TRBJ2-1; 9 bases agree with TRBD2. The ends lost 5 bases at V and 5 bases at J; junction bases unmatched: 18. Germline loops: CDR1 KGHDR, CDR2 SFDVKD. The CDR3 has 19 amino acids. The CDR3 bases are TGTGCCACCAGTGTTGGACGGCGTCTTGCTAGCGGGGTTCACAATGAGCAGTTCTTC. Translated: CATSVGRRLASGVHNEQFF.

This clonotype was recorded at least ten times. The rearrangement uses TRBV5-1 and TRBJ1-1; D is unclear. V was pared by 0 bases and J by 3 bases, with 3 bases between. The CDR3 is 12 amino acids. Germline V gives CDR1 SGHRS, CDR2 YFSETQ. CDR3 loop: CASSLGYTEAFF. DNA of the CDR3: TGCGCCAGCAGCTTGGGGTACACTGAAGCTTTCTTT.

The rearrangement links TRBV5-4 to TRBJ2-5; TRBD2 aligns across 8 bases. J gave up 9 bases and V 2 bases, and 9 bases lay outside the gene matches. The CDR3 consists of 14 residues. CDR1 and CDR2 from the germline V gene are SGHNT and YYREEE (reference sequence). CDR3 region: CASSFSLAGIPQYF. As DNA, the CDR3 is TGTGCCAGCAGCTTCTCTTTAGCGGGAATTCCCCAGTACTTC.

The rearrangement links TRBV5-1 to TRBJ2-7, with TRBD1 matching over 7 bases. In germline, CDR1 is SGHRS, CDR2 YFSETQ. There are 15 residues in the CDR3. The J segment lost 3 bases and the V segment lost 1 base, leaving 7 bases of the junction unmatched. The CDR3 protein is CASSLKPGGLYEQYV. CDR3 coding DNA: TGCGCCAGCAGCTTGAAGCCAGGGGGTCTCTACGAGCAGTACGTC.

Here the CDR3 reads CSARGRRNYGYTF. CDR3 coding DNA: TGCAGTGCTAGAGGTCGTCGCAACTATGGCTACACCTTC. This sequence joins TRBV20-1 and TRBJ1-2; D is unresolved. There are 13 residues in the CDR3. Deletions cut 1 base from V and 2 bases from J, with 8 bases between. Germline V CDR1 and CDR2: DFQATT, SNEGSKA (reference sequence).

The rearrangement links TRBV6-2 or TRBV6-3 to TRBJ2-1; the match to TRBD2 covers 9 bases. Germline assignment: CDR1 MNHEY and CDR2 SVGEGT. The V gene end was trimmed by 0 bases and the J gene end by 5 bases; junction bases not matched to a gene: 17. The CDR3 sequence is 20 residues long. CDR3 residues: CASSYSASGTNRLLHNEQFF. DNA for the CDR3: TGTGCCAGCAGTTACTCGGCTAGCGGGACGAACAGACTCTTACACAATGAGCAGTTCTTC.

The chain recombines TRBV7-2 with TRBJ1-3, with no clear D. The CDR3 sequence is 16 residues long. Germline CDR1 reads SGHTA; CDR2 reads FQGNSA. Trimming removed 3 bases from V and 0 bases from J, with 12 bases in between. In nucleotides, the CDR3 is TGTGCCAGCAGCTTCGCCAACACTTTCTCTGGAAACACCATATATTTT. It translates to CASSFANTFSGNTIYF.

This clonotype turned up a few times. This chain uses TRBV12-3 or TRBV12-4 with TRBJ1-3, with D maybe TRBD1 (5 bases). CDR3 size: 14 residues. Trimming removed 3 bases from V and 9 bases from J, with 15 bases in between. This chain's CDR3 is CASSFEGPRGTIYF. CDR3 in DNA: TGTGCCAGCAGTTTTGAGGGGCCCAGAGGCACCATATATTTT.

The V call is TRBV20-1, the J call TRBJ2-1; 7 positions agree with TRBD2. Germline CDR1 is DFQATT and CDR2 is SNEGSKA (reference sequence). V gave up 0 bases and J gave up 15 bases; unmatched junction bases: 5. The CDR3 has 11 residues. For the CDR3, the DNA is TGCAGTGCTAGAGATAGGGAGGGCCGGTTCTTC. Its protein product is CSARDREGRFF.

This clonotype has only a few counts. CDR3 residues: CASSQGRVAFF. In DNA form, the CDR3 reads TGTGCCAGCAGTCAGGGAAGGGTGGCTTTCTTT. The V gene is TRBV6-2 or TRBV6-3, the J gene TRBJ1-1; D is perhaps TRBD1 (5 bases). Germline V CDR1 and CDR2: MNHEY, SVGEGT. This CDR3 region has 11 residues. Trimming pared 5 bases from V and 11 bases from J, leaving 12 bases between.

This clonotype was detected only a few times. The genes are TRBV6-1 and TRBJ2-5, with 8 bases that match TRBD2. This CDR3 spans 15 amino acids. Per germline, CDR1 MNHNS and CDR2 SASEGT. With V trimmed by 3 bases and J by 5 bases, 8 bases remained unmatched. The DNA of the CDR3 is TGTGCCAGCAGTGAGTCTAGCGGGTCGGGGGAGACCCAGTACTTC. Amino acids: CASSESSGSGETQYF.

This clonotype showed up just a few times. This chain connects TRBV11-2 to TRBJ2-2; D remains ambiguous. Per the germline V gene, CDR1 is SGHAT and CDR2 is FQNNGV. This CDR3 comprises 13 residues. V shed 2 bases and J shed 3 bases, with 4 bases lying between them. For the CDR3, the DNA is TGTGCCAGCAGCTTACATTACACCGGGGAGCTGTTTTTT. Amino acids: CASSLHYTGELFF. The variable domain in full, with the rest retrieved from reference TRBV11-2 and TRBJ2-2, is EAGVAQSPRYKIIEKRQSVAFWCNPISGHATLYWYQQILGQGPKLLIQFQNNGVVDDSQLPKDRFSAERLKGVDSTLKIQPAKLEDSAVYLCASSLHYTGELFFGEGSRLTVL.

This chain links TRBV20-1 with TRBJ1-2; no definite D call. This CDR3 is built from 13 residues. Trimming took 3 bases from V and 3 from J, leaving 11 bases between them. Looked up from germline, CDR1 is DFQATT and CDR2 is SNEGSKA (reference sequence). Here the CDR3 reads CSARAGGDYGYTF. DNA of the CDR3: TGCAGTGCTAGGGCGGGAGGAGACTATGGCTACACCTTC.

This clonotype was detected only a few times. The chain combines TRBV7-3 with TRBJ2-2; 9 bases fit TRBD2. This CDR3 is 17 amino acids long. Trimming at V came to 4 bases and at J to 4 bases, leaving 10 bases not matched to a gene. Germline V gene data show CDR1 as SGHTA and CDR2 as FQGTGA. Here the CDR3 reads CASSSRSLAGVTGELFF. Here the CDR3 DNA reads TGTGCCAGCAGCTCCCGGTCGTTAGCGGGGGTCACCGGGGAGCTGTTTTTT.

This clonotype was observed a handful of times. This chain joins TRBV2 and TRBJ2-7; D ambiguous. The V end lost 4 bases, the J end lost 0 bases, and 4 bases lay between the germline ends. Germline loops: CDR1 SNHLY, CDR2 FYNNEI. This CDR3 has 12 residues. CDR3 nucleotides: TGTGCCAGCAGTGGGCCCTCCTACGAGCAGTACTTC. Translated, it gives CASSGPSYEQYF.

This clonotype has only a few counts. This sequence joins TRBV4-1 and TRBJ2-3; D uncertain. CDR1 is MGHRA and CDR2 is YSYEKL in the germline V gene. V was trimmed by 1 base and J by 5 bases, leaving 16 bases between them. CDR3 size: 16 residues. DNA of the CDR3: TGCGCCAGCAGCCAAGTACCGGGTCACCTGGTAGATACGCAGTATTTT. Protein sequence: CASSQVPGHLVDTQYF.

This sequence joins TRBV7-3 and TRBJ2-1; 8 nucleotides agree with TRBD1. This CDR3 is 16 amino acids long. Germline V lookup: CDR1 SGHTA, CDR2 FQGTGA. V shed 4 bases and J 4 bases; nucleotides not matched to a gene: 9. In DNA, the CDR3 is TGTGCCAGCAGCTCCCCGGGGGACAGGTCTTACAATGAGCAGTTCTTC. Protein product: CASSSPGDRSYNEQFF.

This clonotype was observed a handful of times. The chain has TRBV6-6 and TRBJ2-5, with D possibly matching TRBD1 (5 bases). V was shortened by 0 bases and J by 2 bases, with 10 bases between the two germline ends. In germline, CDR1 is MNHNY, CDR2 SVGAGI (reference sequence). This CDR3 is 15 amino acids long. The CDR3 nucleotides are TGTGCCAGCAGTTACTCTCACAGGAATCAAGAGACCCAGTACTTC. Residues: CASSYSHRNQETQYF.